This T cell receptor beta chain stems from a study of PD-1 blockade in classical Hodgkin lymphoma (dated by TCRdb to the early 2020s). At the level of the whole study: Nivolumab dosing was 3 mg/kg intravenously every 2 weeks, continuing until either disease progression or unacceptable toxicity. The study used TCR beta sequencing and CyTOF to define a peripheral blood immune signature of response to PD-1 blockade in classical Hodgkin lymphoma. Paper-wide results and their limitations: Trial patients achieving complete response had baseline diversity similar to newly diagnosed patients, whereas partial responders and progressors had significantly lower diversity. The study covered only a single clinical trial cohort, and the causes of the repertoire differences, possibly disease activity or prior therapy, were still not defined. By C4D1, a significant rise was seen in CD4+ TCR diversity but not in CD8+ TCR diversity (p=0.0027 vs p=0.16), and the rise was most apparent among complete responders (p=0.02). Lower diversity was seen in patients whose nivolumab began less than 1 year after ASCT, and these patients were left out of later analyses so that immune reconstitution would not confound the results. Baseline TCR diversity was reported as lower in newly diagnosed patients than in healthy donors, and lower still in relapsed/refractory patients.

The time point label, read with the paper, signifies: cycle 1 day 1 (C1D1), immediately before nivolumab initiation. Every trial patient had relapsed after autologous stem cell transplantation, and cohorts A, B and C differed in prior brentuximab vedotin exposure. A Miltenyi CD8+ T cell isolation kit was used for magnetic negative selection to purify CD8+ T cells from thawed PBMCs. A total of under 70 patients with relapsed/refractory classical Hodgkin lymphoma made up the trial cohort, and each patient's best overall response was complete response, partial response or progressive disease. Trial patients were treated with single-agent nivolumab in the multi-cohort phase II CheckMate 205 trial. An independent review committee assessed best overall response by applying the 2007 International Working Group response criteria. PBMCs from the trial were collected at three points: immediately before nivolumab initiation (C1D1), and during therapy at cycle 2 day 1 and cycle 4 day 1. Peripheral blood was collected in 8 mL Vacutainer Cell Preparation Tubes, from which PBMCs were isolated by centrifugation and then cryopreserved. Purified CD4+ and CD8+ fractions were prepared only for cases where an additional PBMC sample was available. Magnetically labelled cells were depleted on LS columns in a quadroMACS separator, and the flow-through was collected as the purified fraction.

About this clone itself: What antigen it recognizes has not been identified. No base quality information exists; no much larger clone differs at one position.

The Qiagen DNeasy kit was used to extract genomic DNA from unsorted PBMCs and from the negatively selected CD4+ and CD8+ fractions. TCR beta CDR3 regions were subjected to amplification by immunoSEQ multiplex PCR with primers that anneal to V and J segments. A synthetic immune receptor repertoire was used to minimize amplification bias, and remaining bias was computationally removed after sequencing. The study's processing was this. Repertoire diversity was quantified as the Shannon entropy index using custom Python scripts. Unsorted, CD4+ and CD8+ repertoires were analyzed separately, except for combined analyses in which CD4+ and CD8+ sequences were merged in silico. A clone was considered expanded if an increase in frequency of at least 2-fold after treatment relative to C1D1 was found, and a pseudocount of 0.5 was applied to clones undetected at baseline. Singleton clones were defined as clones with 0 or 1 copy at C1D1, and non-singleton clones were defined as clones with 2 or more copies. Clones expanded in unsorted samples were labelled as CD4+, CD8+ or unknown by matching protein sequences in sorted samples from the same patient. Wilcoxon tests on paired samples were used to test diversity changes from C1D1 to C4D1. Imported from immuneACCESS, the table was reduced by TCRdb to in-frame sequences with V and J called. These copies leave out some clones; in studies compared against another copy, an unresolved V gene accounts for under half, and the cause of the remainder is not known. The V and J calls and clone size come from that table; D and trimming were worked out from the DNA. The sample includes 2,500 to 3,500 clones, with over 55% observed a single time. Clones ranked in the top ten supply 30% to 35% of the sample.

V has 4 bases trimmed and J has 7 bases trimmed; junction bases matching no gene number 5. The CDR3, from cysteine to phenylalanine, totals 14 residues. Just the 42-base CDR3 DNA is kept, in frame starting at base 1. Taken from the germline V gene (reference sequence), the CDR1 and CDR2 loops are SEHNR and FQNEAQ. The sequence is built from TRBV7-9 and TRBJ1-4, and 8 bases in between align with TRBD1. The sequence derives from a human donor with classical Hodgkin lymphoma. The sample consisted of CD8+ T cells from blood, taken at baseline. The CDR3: CASSYGQGGEKLFF. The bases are TGTGCCAGCAGCTACGGACAGGGTGGTGAAAAACTGTTTTTT.